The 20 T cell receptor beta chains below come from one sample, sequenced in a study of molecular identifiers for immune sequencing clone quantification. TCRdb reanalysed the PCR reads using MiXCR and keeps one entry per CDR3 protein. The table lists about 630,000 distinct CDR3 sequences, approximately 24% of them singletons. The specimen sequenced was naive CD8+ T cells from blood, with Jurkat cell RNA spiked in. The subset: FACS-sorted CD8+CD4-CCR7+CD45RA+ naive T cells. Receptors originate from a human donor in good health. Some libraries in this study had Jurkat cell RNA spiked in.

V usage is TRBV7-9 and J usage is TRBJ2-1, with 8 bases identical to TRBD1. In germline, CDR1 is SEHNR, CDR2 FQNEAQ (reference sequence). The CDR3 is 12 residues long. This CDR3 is CVGQGDYNEQFF. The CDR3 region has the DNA TGTGTCGGACAGGGTGACTACAATGAGCAGTTCTTC.

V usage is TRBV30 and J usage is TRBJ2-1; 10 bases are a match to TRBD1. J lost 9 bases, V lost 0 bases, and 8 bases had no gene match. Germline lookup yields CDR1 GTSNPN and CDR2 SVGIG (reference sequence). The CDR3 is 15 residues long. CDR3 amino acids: CAWSVFGTGVSEQFF. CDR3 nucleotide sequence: TGTGCCTGGAGTGTTTTCGGGACAGGGGTAAGTGAGCAGTTCTTC.

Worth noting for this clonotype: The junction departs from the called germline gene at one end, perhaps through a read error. The DNA of the CDR3 is TGCAGCGTTGAAGTTACAGATCCGTTGGTTACCTACAATGAGCGGTTCTTC. Its translation is CSVEVTDPLVTYNERFF. J is TRBJ2-1 and V is TRBV29-1; no reliable D call. Germline CDR1 is SQVTM and CDR2 is ANQGSEA. The length of the CDR3 is 17 residues.

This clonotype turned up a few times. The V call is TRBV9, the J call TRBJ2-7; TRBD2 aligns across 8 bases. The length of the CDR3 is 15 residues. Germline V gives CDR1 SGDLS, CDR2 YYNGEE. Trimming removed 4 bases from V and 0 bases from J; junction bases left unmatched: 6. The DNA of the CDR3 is TGTGCCAGCAGCATAAGCGGGGGCCCCTCCTACGAGCAGTACTTC. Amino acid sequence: CASSISGGPSYEQYF.

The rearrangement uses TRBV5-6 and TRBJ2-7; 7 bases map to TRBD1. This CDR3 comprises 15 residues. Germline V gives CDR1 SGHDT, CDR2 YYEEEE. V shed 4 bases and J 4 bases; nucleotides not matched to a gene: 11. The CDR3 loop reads CASSAGPGQRYEQYF. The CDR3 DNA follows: TGTGCCAGCAGCGCAGGCCCGGGACAGAGATACGAGCAGTACTTC.

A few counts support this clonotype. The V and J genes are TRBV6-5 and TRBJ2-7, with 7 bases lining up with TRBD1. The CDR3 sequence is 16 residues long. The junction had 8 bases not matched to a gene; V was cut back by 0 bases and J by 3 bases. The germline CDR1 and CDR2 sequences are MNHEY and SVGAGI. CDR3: CASSYSGTEGSYEQYF. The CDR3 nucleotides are TGTGCCAGCAGTTACTCCGGGACAGAAGGGAGCTACGAGCAGTACTTC.

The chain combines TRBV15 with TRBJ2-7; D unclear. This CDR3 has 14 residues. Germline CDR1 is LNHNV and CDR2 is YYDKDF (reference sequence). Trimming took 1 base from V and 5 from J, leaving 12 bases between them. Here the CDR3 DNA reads TGTGCCACCAGCAGAGCCGTGGGTCTCGACGAGCAGTACTTC. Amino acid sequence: CATSRAVGLDEQYF.

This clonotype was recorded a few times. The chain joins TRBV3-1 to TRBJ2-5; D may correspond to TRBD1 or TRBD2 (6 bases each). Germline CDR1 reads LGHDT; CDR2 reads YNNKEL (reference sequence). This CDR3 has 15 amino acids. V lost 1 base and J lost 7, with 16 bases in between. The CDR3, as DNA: TGTGCCAGCAGCCAAGCCTGGGACAAGGAGGGGACCCAGTACTTC. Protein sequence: CASSQAWDKEGTQYF.

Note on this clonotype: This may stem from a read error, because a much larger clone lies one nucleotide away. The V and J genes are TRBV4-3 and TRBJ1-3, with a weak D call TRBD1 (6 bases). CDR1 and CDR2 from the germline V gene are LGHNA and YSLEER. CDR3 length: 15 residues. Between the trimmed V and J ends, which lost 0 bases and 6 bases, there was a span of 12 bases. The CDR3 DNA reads TGCGCCAGCAGCCAAGATCCGGGGGCCGTAAACACCATATATTTT. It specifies CASSQDPGAVNTIYF.

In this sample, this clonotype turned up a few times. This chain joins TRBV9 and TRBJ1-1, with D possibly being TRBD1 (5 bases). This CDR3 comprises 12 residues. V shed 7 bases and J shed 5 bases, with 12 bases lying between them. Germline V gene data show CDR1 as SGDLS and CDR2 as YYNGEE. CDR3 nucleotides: TGTGCCAGCGGCGGCCACAGGACTGAAGCTTTCTTT. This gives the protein CASGGHRTEAFF.

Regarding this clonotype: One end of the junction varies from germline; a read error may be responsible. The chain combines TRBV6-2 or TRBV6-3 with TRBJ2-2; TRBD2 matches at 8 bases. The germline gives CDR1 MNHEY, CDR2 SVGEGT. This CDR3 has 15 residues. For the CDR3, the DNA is TGTGCCAGCACTTACTTCGCGCTAGCGGGCGGGGAGCTGTTTTTT. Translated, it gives CASTYFALAGGELFF.

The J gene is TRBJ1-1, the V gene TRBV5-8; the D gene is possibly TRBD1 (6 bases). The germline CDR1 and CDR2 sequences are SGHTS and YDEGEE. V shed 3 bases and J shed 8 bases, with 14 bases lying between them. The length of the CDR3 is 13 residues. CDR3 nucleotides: TGTGCCAGCAGCTGTCAGGGGTGTCCGGAAGCTTTCTTT. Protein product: CASSCQGCPEAFF.

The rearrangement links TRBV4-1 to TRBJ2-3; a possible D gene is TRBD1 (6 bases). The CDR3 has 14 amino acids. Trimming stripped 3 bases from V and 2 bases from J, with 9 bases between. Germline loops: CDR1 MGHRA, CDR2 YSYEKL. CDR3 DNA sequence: TGCGCCAGCAGCCACGGACAGAACACAGATACGCAGTATTTT. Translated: CASSHGQNTDTQYF.

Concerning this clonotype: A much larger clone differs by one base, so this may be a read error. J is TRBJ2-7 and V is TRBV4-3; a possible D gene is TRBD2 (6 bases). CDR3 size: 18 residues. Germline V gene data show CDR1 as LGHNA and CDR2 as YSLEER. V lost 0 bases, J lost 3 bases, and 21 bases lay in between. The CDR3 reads CASSQDWREPSRGYEQYF. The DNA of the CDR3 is TGCGCCAGCAGCCAAGATTGGAGGGAGCCTAGCAGAGGCTACGAGCAGTACTTC.

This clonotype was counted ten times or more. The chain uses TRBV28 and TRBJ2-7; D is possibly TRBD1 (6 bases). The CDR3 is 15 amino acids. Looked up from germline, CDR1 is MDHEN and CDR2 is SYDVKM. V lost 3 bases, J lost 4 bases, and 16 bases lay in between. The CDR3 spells CASSFRGKLSYEQYF. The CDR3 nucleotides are TGTGCCAGCAGTTTTAGGGGGAAACTTTCTTACGAGCAGTACTTC.

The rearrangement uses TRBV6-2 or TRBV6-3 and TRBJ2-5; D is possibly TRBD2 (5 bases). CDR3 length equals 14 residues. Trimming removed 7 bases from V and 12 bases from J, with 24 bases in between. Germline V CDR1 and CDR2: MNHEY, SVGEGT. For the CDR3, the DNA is TGTGCCAGCACTGAGGGTTCATCCAGTTACATAAAGTACTTC. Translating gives CASTEGSSSYIKYF.

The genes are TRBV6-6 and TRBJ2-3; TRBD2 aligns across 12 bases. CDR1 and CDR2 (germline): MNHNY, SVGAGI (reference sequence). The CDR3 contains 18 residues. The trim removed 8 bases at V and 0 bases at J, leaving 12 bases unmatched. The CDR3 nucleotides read TGTGCCAGCGGTACATTTGGACTAGCGGGAACTAGCACAGATACGCAGTATTTT. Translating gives CASGTFGLAGTSTDTQYF.

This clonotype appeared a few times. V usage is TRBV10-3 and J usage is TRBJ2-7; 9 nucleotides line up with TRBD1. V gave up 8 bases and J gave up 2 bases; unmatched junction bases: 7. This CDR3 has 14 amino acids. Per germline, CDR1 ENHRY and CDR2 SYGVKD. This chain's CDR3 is CAIGEDRGPYEQYF. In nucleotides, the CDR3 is TGTGCCATCGGGGAGGACAGGGGCCCCTACGAGCAGTACTTC.

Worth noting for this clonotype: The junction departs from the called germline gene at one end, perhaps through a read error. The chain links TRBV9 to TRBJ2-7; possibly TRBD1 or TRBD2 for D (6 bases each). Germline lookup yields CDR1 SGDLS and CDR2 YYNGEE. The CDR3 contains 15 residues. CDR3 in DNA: TGTGCCAGCGGCGTAGGGGGGTCCCCCTCCTACGAGCAGTACTTC. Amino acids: CASGVGGSPSYEQYF.

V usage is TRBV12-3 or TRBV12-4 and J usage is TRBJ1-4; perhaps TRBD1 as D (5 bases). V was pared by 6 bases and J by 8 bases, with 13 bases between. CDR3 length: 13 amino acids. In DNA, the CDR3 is TGTGCCAGCAGGCCAGGGTCTGAGGAAAAACTGTTTTTT. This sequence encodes CASRPGSEEKLFF.